The 21 T cell receptor beta chains below were found in one sample sequenced in a study of identical twins. Each CDR3 protein gets one entry after TCRdb re-called the 5' RACE reads with MiXCR. Altogether a few hundred thousand distinct CDR3 sequences are present, about 8.5% being singletons, with the ten largest covering 2.5% to 3.5%. In addition, the sample was reused for a study of yellow fever vaccine responses in identical twins.

The sample was CD8+ T cells sorted from blood. The receptors were sampled from a woman younger than 30 in good health.

There are many counts of this clonotype. The V gene is TRBV4-3, the J gene TRBJ2-1, with 7 bases lining up with TRBD2. CDR1 and CDR2 from the germline V gene are LGHNA and YSLEER. V was pared by 5 bases and J by 0 bases, with 7 bases of the junction left unmatched. This CDR3 is built from 16 residues. In DNA form, the CDR3 reads TGCGCCAGCAGCTTCACTAGCGAGAGCTCCTACAATGAGCAGTTCTTC. Translated: CASSFTSESSYNEQFF.

This clonotype has only a few counts. The CDR3 loop is CASSQGLNKDEQFF. As DNA, the CDR3 is TGCGCCAGCAGCCAAGGCTTAAACAAAGATGAGCAGTTCTTC. This chain connects TRBV4-1 to TRBJ2-1; D remains unclear. V shed 1 base and J shed 8 bases, with 12 bases lying between them. The V gene's germline CDR1 is MGHRA and CDR2 YSYEKL. This CDR3 region has 14 residues.

The CDR3 protein is CASSLGQGAYGANVLTF. Here the CDR3 DNA reads TGTGCCAGCAGCCTGGGACAGGGGGCGTATGGGGCCAACGTCCTGACTTTC. The V and J genes are TRBV7-9 and TRBJ2-6; 12 bases fit TRBD1. The ends lost 5 bases at V and 3 bases at J; junction bases unmatched: 5. The CDR3 is 17 amino acids. Germline V gene lookup returns CDR1 SEHNR and CDR2 FQNEAQ (reference sequence).

The chain joins TRBV19 to TRBJ2-1; 9 positions agree with TRBD2. The CDR3 consists of 15 residues. V lost 5 bases to trimming and J lost 3 bases; unmatched junction nucleotides: 5. Germline-derived CDR1 and CDR2 are LNHDA and SQIVND (reference sequence). The CDR3 here is CASSATSGLYNEQFF. CDR3 bases: TGTGCCAGTAGTGCGACTAGCGGACTCTACAATGAGCAGTTCTTC.

This clonotype was found a few times. This chain joins TRBV4-3 and TRBJ2-7; D may be TRBD1 (6 bases). The CDR3 is 15 amino acids. V lost 1 base, J lost 2 bases, and 12 bases lay in between. The V gene's germline CDR1 is LGHNA and CDR2 YSLEER. CDR3 region: CASSQGQAGAYEQYF. As DNA, the CDR3 is TGCGCCAGCAGCCAAGGCCAGGCAGGGGCCTACGAGCAGTACTTC.

This clonotype was detected only a few times. The chain joins TRBV6-2 or TRBV6-3 to TRBJ1-5; 9 positions match TRBD1. The trim removed 2 bases at V and 6 bases at J, leaving 8 bases unmatched. The CDR3 extends over 16 amino acids. Germline values: CDR1 MNHEY, CDR2 SVGEGT. The CDR3 reads CASSYPWTGVGQPQHF. CDR3 DNA: TGTGCCAGCAGTTACCCCTGGACAGGGGTCGGTCAGCCCCAGCATTTT.

CDR3 coding DNA: TGTGCCACCAGCATCAATTCGGCCCCGGCCGAGCAGTACTTC. Translating it yields CATSINSAPAEQYF. The J gene is TRBJ2-7, the V gene TRBV15; no definite D call. The CDR3 sequence is 14 residues long. Trimming pared 4 bases from V and 6 bases from J, leaving 16 bases between. The germline gives CDR1 LNHNV, CDR2 YYDKDF (reference sequence). Supplemented by reference TRBV15 and TRBJ2-7, the full variable domain reads DAMVIQNPRYQVTQFGKPVTLSCSQTLNHNVMYWYQQKSSQAPKLLFHYYDKDFNNEADTPDNFQSRRPNTSFCFLDIRSPGLGDTAMYLCATSINSAPAEQYFGPGTRLTVT.

This clonotype was recorded a few times. The rearrangement joins TRBV4-3 to TRBJ2-5, with 10 bases aligning to TRBD1. Germline assignment: CDR1 LGHNA and CDR2 YSLEER. V gave up 5 bases and J gave up 1 base; unmatched junction bases: 4. This CDR3 has 15 residues. CDR3 bases: TGCGCCAGCAGCTCCGGGACAGGGGCCCAAGAGACCCAGTACTTC. As protein: CASSSGTGAQETQYF.

This clonotype has a handful of counts. CDR3 residues: CAWSVSNRDTEAFF. CDR3 DNA sequence: TGTGCCTGGAGTGTCAGTAATAGGGACACTGAAGCTTTCTTT. The genes are TRBV30 and TRBJ1-1; no firm D call. In germline, CDR1 is GTSNPN, CDR2 SVGIG (reference sequence). The CDR3 covers 14 residues. Trimming took off 0 bases at V and 3 bases at J, with 11 bases between the two ends.

V is TRBV27 and J is TRBJ2-1, with 7 bases fitting TRBD2. This CDR3 is 16 amino acids long. Per the germline V gene, CDR1 is MNHEY and CDR2 is SMNVEV (reference sequence). Germline trimming cut 4 bases from V and 0 bases from J; bases unmatched to any gene: 6. The CDR3 sequence is CASSSQRTSSYNEQFF. The CDR3 bases are TGTGCCAGCAGTTCACAAAGGACTAGCTCCTACAATGAGCAGTTCTTC.

This clonotype was observed many times. This chain connects TRBV6-5 to TRBJ2-1; tentatively, D is TRBD1 (6 bases). The CDR3 has 15 residues. Germline values: CDR1 MNHEY, CDR2 SVGAGI. V was pared by 2 bases and J by 0 bases, with 8 bases between. The CDR3 here is CASSYSRGSYNEQFF. CDR3 nucleotides: TGTGCCAGCAGTTACAGCAGGGGCTCCTACAATGAGCAGTTCTTC.

This clonotype was recorded at least ten times. CDR3: CSAQGGISSYEQYF. CDR3 nucleotide sequence: TGCAGCGCCCAGGGGGGGATTAGCTCCTACGAGCAGTACTTC. The chain carries TRBV29-1 and TRBJ2-7; D assignment may be TRBD1 or TRBD2 (7 bases each). Trimming removed 7 bases at V and 0 bases at J, with 16 bases between. Germline V gene lookup returns CDR1 SQVTM and CDR2 ANQGSEA. This CDR3 is built from 14 residues.

This clonotype occurred many times. The chain joins TRBV7-3 to TRBJ1-1, with D tentatively TRBD1 (6 bases). The V and J ends lost 5 bases and 6 bases respectively, with 16 bases between them. This CDR3 is built from 14 residues. Germline V lookup: CDR1 SGHTA, CDR2 FQGTGA. CDR3 loop: CASSATGWGAEAFF. The CDR3 nucleotides read TGTGCCAGCAGCGCCACAGGGTGGGGAGCTGAAGCTTTCTTT.

The sample holds many counts of this clonotype. The chain has TRBV27 and TRBJ1-5; TRBD1 matches at 7 bases. CDR3 length: 14 residues. The ends lost 3 bases at V and 5 bases at J; junction bases unmatched: 4. Germline V gene data show CDR1 as MNHEY and CDR2 as SMNVEV (reference sequence). CDR3 protein: CASSLTGSDQPQHF. The CDR3 DNA reads TGTGCCAGCAGTTTGACAGGGTCCGATCAGCCCCAGCATTTT.

This clonotype was observed many times. The chain joins TRBV12-3 or TRBV12-4 to TRBJ2-3, with D perhaps matching TRBD2 (7 bases). Trimming removed 8 bases at V and 5 bases at J, with 23 bases between. The CDR3 runs 16 residues. CDR3 loop: CASPPGGGSWIDTQYF. The DNA of the CDR3 is TGTGCCAGCCCCCCGGGGGGCGGGAGTTGGATAGATACGCAGTATTTT.

The gene calls are TRBV7-6 and TRBJ2-5; 9 bases fit TRBD1. Germline CDR1 SGHVS, CDR2 FNYEAQ. The CDR3 sequence is 15 residues long. V lost 6 bases, J lost 5 bases, and 10 bases stayed unmatched. CDR3 in DNA: TGTGCCAGCAGTCTACCGGGACAGGGAGGGGAGACCCAGTACTTC. This sequence encodes CASSLPGQGGETQYF.

J is TRBJ2-1 and V is TRBV25-1; 13 bases line up with TRBD2. This CDR3 is 16 amino acids long. V lost 2 bases and J lost 8; bases outside the gene matches: 6. The germline V gene encodes CDR1 MGHDK and CDR2 SYGVNS. The CDR3 DNA reads as TGTGCCAGCAGTGAAGTTGAGGGACTAGCGGGGTATGAGCAGTTCTTC. Translating it yields CASSEVEGLAGYEQFF.

Ten or more counts support this clonotype. The rearrangement links TRBV29-1 to TRBJ2-7; 7 nucleotides match TRBD2. This CDR3 is 13 amino acids long. From germline, CDR1 is SQVTM and CDR2 ANQGSEA. V lost 6 bases and J lost 3; bases outside the gene matches: 8. CDR3 nucleotide sequence: TGCAGCGTGACCCTAGCGGAGAACTACGAGCAGTACTTC. It translates to CSVTLAENYEQYF.

The chain has TRBV6-5 and TRBJ2-6; TRBD2 might be the D (6 bases). Between the trimmed V and J ends, which lost 0 bases and 0 bases, there was a span of 12 bases. In germline, CDR1 is MNHEY, CDR2 SVGAGI. The CDR3 has 18 amino acids. DNA for the CDR3: TGTGCCAGCAGTTACTCTGGTGGGGGACTCTCTGGGGCCAACGTCCTGACTTTC. This encodes CASSYSGGGLSGANVLTF.

This clonotype was seen a few times. The CDR3 loop reads CASSLVAWGTFETQYF. CDR3 DNA sequence: TGTGCCAGCAGCTTAGTGGCTTGGGGTACGTTCGAGACCCAGTACTTC. The chain combines TRBV11-2 with TRBJ2-5; D not resolved. This CDR3 region has 16 residues. The germline gives CDR1 SGHAT, CDR2 FQNNGV. V lost 1 base and J 5 bases, leaving 17 bases between the germline ends.

The J gene is TRBJ1-2, the V gene TRBV6-5; 9 bases map to TRBD1. Germline V gene sequence: CDR1 MNHEY, CDR2 SVGAGI. The CDR3 runs 15 residues. V gave up 6 bases and J gave up 4 bases; unmatched junction bases: 9. Written as DNA, the CDR3 is TGTGCCAGCAGGACAGGACAGGGGTCTAGCTATGGCTACACCTTC. Protein product: CASRTGQGSSYGYTF.